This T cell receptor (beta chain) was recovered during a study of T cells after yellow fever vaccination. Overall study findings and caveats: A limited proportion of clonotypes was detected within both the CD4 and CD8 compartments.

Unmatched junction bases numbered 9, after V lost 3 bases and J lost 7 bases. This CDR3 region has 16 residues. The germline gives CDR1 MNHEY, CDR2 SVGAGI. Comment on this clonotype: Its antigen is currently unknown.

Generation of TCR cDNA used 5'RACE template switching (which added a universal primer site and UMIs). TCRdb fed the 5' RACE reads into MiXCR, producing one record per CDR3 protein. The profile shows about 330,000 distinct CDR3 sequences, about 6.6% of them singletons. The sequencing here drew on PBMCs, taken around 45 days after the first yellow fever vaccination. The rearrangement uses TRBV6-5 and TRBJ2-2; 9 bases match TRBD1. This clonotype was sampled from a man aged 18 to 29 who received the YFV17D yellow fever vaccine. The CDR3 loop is CASSYVAGTGFGELFF. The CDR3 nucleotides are TGTGCCAGCAGTTATGTTGCTGGGACAGGGTTCGGGGAGCTGTTTTTT.